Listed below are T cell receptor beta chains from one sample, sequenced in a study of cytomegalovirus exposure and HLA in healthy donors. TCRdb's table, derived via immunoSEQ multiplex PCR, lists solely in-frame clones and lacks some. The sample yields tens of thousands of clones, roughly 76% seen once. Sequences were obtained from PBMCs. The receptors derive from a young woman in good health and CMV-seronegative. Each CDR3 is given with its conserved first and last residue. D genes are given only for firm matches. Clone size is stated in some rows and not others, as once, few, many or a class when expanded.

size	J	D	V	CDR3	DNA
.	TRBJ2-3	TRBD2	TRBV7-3	CASSLRESRTDTQYF	TGTGCCAGCAGCTTGCGGGAGTCAAGAACAGATACGCAGTATTTT
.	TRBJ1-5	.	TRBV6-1	CASTGGGGNQPQHF	TGTGCCAGCACTGGGGGGGGCGGCAATCAGCCCCAGCATTTT
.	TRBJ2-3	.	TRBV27	CASRYNTDTQYF	TGTGCCAGCAGATATAACACAGATACGCAGTATTTT
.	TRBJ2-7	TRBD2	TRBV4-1	CASSQEGRGGLSYEQYF	TGCGCCAGCAGCCAAGAGGGGAGGGGCGGGCTGTCCTACGAGCAGTACTTC
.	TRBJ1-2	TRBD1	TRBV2	CASSRIQGLAYGYTF	TGTGCCAGCAGTAGAATACAGGGGTTGGCCTATGGCTACACCTTC
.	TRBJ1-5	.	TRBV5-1	CASSLGVAGEYQPQHF	TGCGCCAGCAGCTTGGGGGTAGCAGGGGAGTATCAGCCCCAGCATTTT
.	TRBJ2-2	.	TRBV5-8	CASSLPGAYTGELFF	TGTGCCAGCAGCTTGCCAGGGGCGTACACCGGGGAGCTGTTTTTT
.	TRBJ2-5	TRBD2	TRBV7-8	CASRVAGGETQYF	TGTGCCAGCAGGGTAGCGGGAGGTGAGACCCAGTACTTC
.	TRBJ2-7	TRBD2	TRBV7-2	CASRYGTSGSGEQYF	TGTGCCAGCAGATACGGGACTAGCGGGAGCGGCGAGCAGTACTTC
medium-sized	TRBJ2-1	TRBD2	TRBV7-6	CASSLATRGGSVGEQFF	TGTGCCAGCAGCTTAGCGACCCGGGGAGGGAGTGTCGGTGAGCAGTTCTTC
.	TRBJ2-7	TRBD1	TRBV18	CASSSGTGVSYEQYF	TGTGCCAGCTCATCTGGGACAGGGGTCTCCTACGAGCAGTACTTC
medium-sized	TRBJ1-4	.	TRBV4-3	CASSQDLSGVREKLFF	TGCGCCAGCAGCCAAGATCTATCAGGGGTTCGTGAAAAACTGTTTTTT
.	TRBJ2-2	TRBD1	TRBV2	CASRTGRITGELFF	TGTGCCAGCAGGACAGGGCGGATCACCGGGGAGCTGTTTTTT
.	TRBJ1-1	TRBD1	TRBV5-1	CASSPTGGEGTEAFF	TGCGCCAGCAGCCCGACAGGGGGAGAGGGCACTGAAGCTTTCTTT
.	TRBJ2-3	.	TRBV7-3	CASSLTGGAGWDTQYF	TGTGCCAGCAGCTTAACCGGGGGAGCGGGTTGGGATACGCAGTATTTT
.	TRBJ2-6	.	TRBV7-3	CASSLKAGSASGANVLTF	TGTGCCAGCAGCTTAAAAGCCGGGTCAGCCTCTGGGGCCAACGTCCTGACTTTC
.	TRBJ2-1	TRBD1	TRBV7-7	CASSVGTGPFNEQFF	TGTGCTAGCAGCGTCGGGACAGGTCCTTTCAATGAGCAGTTCTTC
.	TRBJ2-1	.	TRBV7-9	CASSRGGINSYNEQFF	TGTGCCAGCAGCCGAGGAGGGATAAACTCCTACAATGAGCAGTTCTTC
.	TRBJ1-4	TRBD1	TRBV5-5	CASSSGQGYEKLFF	TGTGCCAGCAGCTCGGGACAGGGGTACGAAAAACTGTTTTTT
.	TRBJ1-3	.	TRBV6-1	CASSSDSFTNTIYF	TGTGCCAGCAGCTCGGACTCTTTTACAAACACCATATATTTT
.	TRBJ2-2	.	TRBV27	CASSPLPASAGDGELFF	TGTGCCAGCAGTCCTTTGCCTGCCTCGGCGGGCGACGGGGAGCTGTTTTTT
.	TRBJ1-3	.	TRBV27	CASSLSGGGYSGNTIYF	TGTGCCAGCAGTTTATCGGGTGGAGGGTACTCTGGAAACACCATATATTTT
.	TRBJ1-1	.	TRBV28	CASSLLGGTEAFF	TGTGCCAGCAGTTTATTAGGAGGCACTGAAGCTTTCTTT
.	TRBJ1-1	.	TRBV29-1	CSVEQGIVLNTEAFF	TGCAGCGTTGAACAGGGGATAGTCCTGAACACTGAAGCTTTCTTT